This T cell receptor (beta chain) is drawn from a study of T cell responses to AZD1222 COVID-19 vaccine. The study, taken as a whole, reports: Donors were chiefly white British, with a greater number of females, and clonal diversity was perhaps underestimated. Samples come after the peak T cell response, not at day 14. Only a handful of AZD1222 recipients, roughly six in all, had baseline seropositivity.

Clones were sequenced by immunoSEQ multiplex PCR, and TCRdb holds only the in-frame ones, with some missing. The table records fewer than 200,000 clones, 80% to 90% of them present only once. Germline V CDR1 and CDR2: SGHDN, FVKESK. The CDR3 loop spans 12 amino acids. Trimming removed 2 bases from V and 2 bases from J, with 2 bases in between. Points on this clone: Its target is not known.

The sequences come from peripheral blood, collected 28 days after the second AZD1222 dose. This clonotype was sampled from an adult who received the AZD1222 COVID-19 vaccine. V and J are TRBV14 and TRBJ2-3; D is unclear. The CDR3 DNA is TGTGCCAGCAGCCAAAACACAGATACGCAGTATTTT. It encodes CASSQNTDTQYF.